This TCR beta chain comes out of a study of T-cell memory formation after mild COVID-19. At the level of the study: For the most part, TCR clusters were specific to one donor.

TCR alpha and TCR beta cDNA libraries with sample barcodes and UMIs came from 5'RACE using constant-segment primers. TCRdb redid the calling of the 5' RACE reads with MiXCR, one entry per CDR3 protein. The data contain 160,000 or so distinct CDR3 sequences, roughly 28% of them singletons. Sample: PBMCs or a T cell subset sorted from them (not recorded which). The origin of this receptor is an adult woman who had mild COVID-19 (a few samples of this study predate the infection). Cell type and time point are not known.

CDR3 nucleotide sequence: TGTGCCAGTAGTCACAGGGAGGGCACCGGGGAGCTGTTTTTT. This codes for CASSHREGTGELFF. The V call is TRBV19, the J call TRBJ2-2; tentatively, D is TRBD2 (7 bases). The CDR3 is 14 amino acids. Germline values: CDR1 LNHDA, CDR2 SQIVND (reference sequence). V was shortened by 5 bases and J by 4 bases, with 11 bases between the two germline ends.